Listed below are T cell receptor beta chains from one sample, sequenced in a study of blood T cells in healthy people across ages. TCRdb ran MiXCR on the 5' RACE reads and lists one entry per CDR3 protein. There are some 1 million distinct CDR3 sequences in the sample; 40% to 45% occur only once, and under 20% lies in the top ten. Sequenced input: blood. The receptors come from a woman aged 60-75 years in good health. CDR3s include the opening cysteine and the closing phenylalanine or tryptophan. D genes are given only for firm matches. Size is omitted from some rows. Given values are once, few, many or a class for expanded clones.

size | J | V | D | DNA | CDR3
. | TRBJ1-4 | TRBV5-1 | . | TGCGCCAGCAGCAACAGTAAATCTGAAAAACTGTTTTTT | CASSNSKSEKLFF
. | TRBJ2-1 | TRBV15 | TRBD2 | TGTGCCACCAGCAGTCGACTAGCGGGAGACAATGAGCAGTTCTTC | CATSSRLAGDNEQFF
. | TRBJ2-4 | TRBV2 | TRBD1 | TGTGCCAGCAGTGAAACAACAGGGGGCAAGAAACACATTCAGTACTTC | CASSETTGGKKHIQYF
once | TRBJ2-5 | TRBV4-1 | . | TGCGCCAGCAGCCAACAAGAGGGCAGGGTGGACGGGCAGTACTTC | CASSQQEGRVDGQYF
few | TRBJ2-7 | TRBV4-1 | . | TGCGCCAGCAGCCAAAGACAGTTACAAACCTACGAGCAGTACTTC | CASSQRQLQTYEQYF
. | TRBJ1-5 | TRBV5-5 | TRBD1 | TGTGCCAGCAGCTCGACAGGGGCCCCAAATCAGCCCCAGCATTTT | CASSSTGAPNQPQHF
. | TRBJ2-7 | TRBV6-5 | . | TGTGCCAGCAGTTACTCCGGACCCAACGAGCAGTACTTC | CASSYSGPNEQYF
. | TRBJ1-1 | TRBV28 | TRBD1 | TGTGCCAGCAGTTCAGGGGGGATGAACACTGAAGCTTTCTTT | CASSSGGMNTEAFF
. | TRBJ2-6 | TRBV5-1 | . | TGCGCCAGCAGCTGGGGAGTTGGAGCTTCTGGGGCCAACGTCCTGACTTTC | CASSWGVGASGANVLTF
. | TRBJ2-7 | TRBV7-9 | . | TGTGCCAGCAGCGCCGAGGGCTCGTACGAGCAGTACTTC | CASSAEGSYEQYF
few | TRBJ2-1 | TRBV7-9 | TRBD2 | TGTGCCAGCAGCTTAGCGGGAGGGGACTACAATGAGCAGTTCTTC | CASSLAGGDYNEQFF
. | TRBJ1-6 | TRBV20-1 | TRBD1 | TGCAGTGCTAGAGACACGACAGGGGCTAATTCACCCCTCCACTTT | CSARDTTGANSPLHF
. | TRBJ2-2 | TRBV28 | . | TGTGCCAGCAGTTTATGGAGTCCAGGGGATACCGGGGAGCTGTTTTTT | CASSLWSPGDTGELFF
. | TRBJ2-1 | TRBV20-1 | TRBD1 | TGCAGTGCCTCTGGACAGGGTGGTCGCAATGAGCAGTTCTTC | CSASGQGGRNEQFF
. | TRBJ1-5 | TRBV7-2 | . | TGTGCCAGCAGCTTAGGTCCGGGACCGAGAAGCAATCAGCCCCAGCATTTT | CASSLGPGPRSNQPQHF
few | TRBJ2-1 | TRBV29-1 | TRBD1 | TGCAGCGTTGATGGGACAGGGTACAATGAGCAGTTCTTC | CSVDGTGYNEQFF
. | TRBJ2-6 | TRBV7-7 | . | TGTGCCAGCAGCCCCCGGTTCGGGAAATCCCTCTCTGGGGCCAACGTCCTGACTTTC | CASSPRFGKSLSGANVLTF
. | TRBJ1-2 | TRBV20-1 | . | TGCAGTGCTAGGGACGACAGTTTCTATGGCTACACCTTC | CSARDDSFYGYTF
. | TRBJ2-7 | TRBV10-3 | TRBD2 | TGTGCCATCAGTGGTAGCGGGGGACCTTACGAGCAGTACTTC | CAISGSGGPYEQYF
few | TRBJ2-1 | TRBV7-3 | TRBD1 | TGTGCCAGCAGCCCCCGGTTGGCACAGGGGGGACATGAGCAGTTCTTC | CASSPRLAQGGHEQFF
few | TRBJ2-5 | TRBV3-1 | . | TGTGCCAGCAGCCAAGAAGTAGGAGGATTCTCCAAGACAGACCGGGAGACCCAGTACTTC | CASSQEVGGFSKTDRETQYF
. | TRBJ2-1 | TRBV15 | . | TGTGCCACCAGCAGGGACAGGACGACCGGGGGTGAGCAGTTCTTC | CATSRDRTTGGEQFF
once | TRBJ2-1 | TRBV7-9 | TRBD2 | TGTGCCAGCAGCTCTTTAGGTACTAGCGGGGACAATGAGCAGTTCTTC | CASSSLGTSGDNEQFF
. | TRBJ1-1 | TRBV5-6 | TRBD1 | TGTGCCAGCAGCCCGACACAAGGGACAGGAGCTTTCTTT | CASSPTQGTGAFF
few | TRBJ2-7 | TRBV7-8 | TRBD2 | TGTGCCAGCAGCTTTAGGTCCGGGACTAGCGGATTCAATGAGCAGTACTTC | CASSFRSGTSGFNEQYF
. | TRBJ2-7 | TRBV28 | TRBD1 | TGTGCCAGCAGCCCAGCTGGGACAGTCTACGAGCAGTACTTC | CASSPAGTVYEQYF
many | TRBJ2-1 | TRBV5-1 | . | TGCGCCAGCAGCTCCGGGAGCGGATACAATGAGCAGTTCTTC | CASSSGSGYNEQFF
many | TRBJ1-2 | TRBV5-6 | . | TGTGCCAGCATCACCTTGAGAGGCAGGGTGAATAGGAACTATGGCTACACCTTC | CASITLRGRVNRNYGYTF
. | TRBJ2-2 | TRBV2 | . | TGTGCCAGCAGTAGGGGACTGAACACCGGGGAGCTGTTTTTT | CASSRGLNTGELFF
. | TRBJ1-4 | TRBV29-1 | . | TGCAGCGCCCAACGGGGAGTTCGACTGTTTTTT | CSAQRGVRLFF
many | TRBJ2-5 | TRBV7-2 | . | TGTGCCAGCAGCTTAAGGAGGGGCCAAGAGACCCAGTACTTC | CASSLRRGQETQYF
. | TRBJ2-1 | TRBV29-1 | TRBD2 | TGCAGCGTTGTTGGGGTAGCGGGCAATGAGCAGTTCTTC | CSVVGVAGNEQFF
. | TRBJ1-1 | TRBV15 | TRBD1 | TGTGCCACCAGCAGGGACAGGGGAGGCACTGAAGCTTTCTTT | CATSRDRGGTEAFF
once | TRBJ2-5 | TRBV12-3/TRBV12-4 | . | TGTGCCAGCAGCGAGGGTGGGGCGGGGAAGGAGACCCAGTACTTC | CASSEGGAGKETQYF
. | TRBJ2-1 | TRBV5-1 | TRBD2 | TGCGCCAGCAGCGTAGATAGCGGGAGGTCAGGGAATGAGCAGTTCTTC | CASSVDSGRSGNEQFF
. | TRBJ2-7 | TRBV20-1 | TRBD1 | TGCAGTACCGGGGACAGGAGCTCCTACAATGAGCAGTACTTC | CSTGDRSSYNEQYF
. | TRBJ1-2 | TRBV5-6 | TRBD1 | TGTGCCAGCAGCTCGAGTCACAGGGGGACCTATGGCTACACCTTC | CASSSSHRGTYGYTF
. | TRBJ2-5 | TRBV24-1 | . | TGTGCCACCAGTGATTTGCAGAGGGGGGTCCAAGAGACCCAGTACTTC | CATSDLQRGVQETQYF
. | TRBJ2-5 | TRBV24-1 | . | TGTGCCACCAGTGACTCTAGCGAGACAGGAGGGGTCTTGGAAGAGACCCAGTACTTC | CATSDSSETGGVLEETQYF
. | TRBJ2-7 | TRBV7-3 | TRBD1 | TGTGCCAGCAGCTTCTTACCCGGGACAGACTACGAGCAGTACTTC | CASSFLPGTDYEQYF
. | TRBJ2-5 | TRBV12-3/TRBV12-4 | TRBD2 | TGTGCCAGCAGTAGAAGACTAGCGGGAGGGCAAGAGACCCAGTACTTC | CASSRRLAGGQETQYF
. | TRBJ2-7 | TRBV6-2/TRBV6-3 | TRBD1 | TGTGCCAGCACCGATAGGACAGGCTTCTACGAGCAGTACTTC | CASTDRTGFYEQYF
. | TRBJ2-3 | TRBV27 | . | TGTGCCAGCAGACAACTGACCCCCACAGATACGCAGTATTTT | CASRQLTPTDTQYF
. | TRBJ2-7 | TRBV5-6 | . | TGTGCCAGCAGCTTGGCCGCTATCGTCTACGAGCAGTACTTC | CASSLAAIVYEQYF